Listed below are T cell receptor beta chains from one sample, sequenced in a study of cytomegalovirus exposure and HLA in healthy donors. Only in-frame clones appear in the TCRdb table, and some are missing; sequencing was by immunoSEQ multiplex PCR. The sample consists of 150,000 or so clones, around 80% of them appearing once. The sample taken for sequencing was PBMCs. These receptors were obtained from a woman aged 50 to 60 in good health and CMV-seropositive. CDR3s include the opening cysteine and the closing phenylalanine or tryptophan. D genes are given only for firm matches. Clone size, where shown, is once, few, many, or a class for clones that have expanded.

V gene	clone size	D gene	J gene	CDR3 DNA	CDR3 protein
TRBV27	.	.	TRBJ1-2	TGTGCCAGCAGTTATTTGGCGGTGGTGGAGGGCTACACCTTC	CASSYLAVVEGYTF
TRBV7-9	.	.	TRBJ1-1	TGTGCCAGCAGCTCACAGGGTCCTGGCACTGAAGCTTTCTTT	CASSSQGPGTEAFF
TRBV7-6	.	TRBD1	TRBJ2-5	TGTGCCAGCAGCCCATACCCGGACAGGGTAGGGACCCAGTACTTC	CASSPYPDRVGTQYF
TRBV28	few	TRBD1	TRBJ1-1	TGTGCCAGCAGTTTGGGACAGCGGGGGACTGAAGCTTTCTTT	CASSLGQRGTEAFF
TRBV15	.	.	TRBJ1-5	TGTGCCACCAGCAGAGGGACAGAATACTATCAGCCCCAGCATTTT	CATSRGTEYYQPQHF
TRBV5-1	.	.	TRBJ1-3	TGCGCCAGCAGCTTAACAGGGATTGGAAACACCATATATTTT	CASSLTGIGNTIYF
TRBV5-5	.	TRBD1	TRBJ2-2	TGTGCCAGCAGCCCCAATATCGGGACAGGGCCCACCGGGGAGCTGTTTTTT	CASSPNIGTGPTGELFF
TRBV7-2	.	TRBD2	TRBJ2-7	TGTGCCAGCAGCCCTGGGCCCCGGGGGGGAAGGGGGCAGTACTTC	CASSPGPRGGRGQYF
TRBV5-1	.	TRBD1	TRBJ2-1	TGCGCCAGCAGCTATGGACAGGGGGACCACAATGAGCAGTTCTTC	CASSYGQGDHNEQFF
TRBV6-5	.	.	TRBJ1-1	TGTGCCAGCAGACCAGGGCAGAACACTGAAGCTTTCTTT	CASRPGQNTEAFF
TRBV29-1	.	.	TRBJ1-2	TGCAGCGTTGTTGCGGGGAACTATGGCTACACCTTC	CSVVAGNYGYTF
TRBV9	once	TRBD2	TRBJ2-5	TGTGCCAGCAGCGTAGTAGGGACTAGGGAGACCCAGTACTTC	CASSVVGTRETQYF
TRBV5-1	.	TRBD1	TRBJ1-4	TGCGCCAGCAGCTTGAGCCCAGGGGGATATGAAAAACTGTTTTTT	CASSLSPGGYEKLFF
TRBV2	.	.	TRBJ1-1	TGTGCCAGCAGTCAACAGTTGAACACTGAAGCTTTCTTT	CASSQQLNTEAFF
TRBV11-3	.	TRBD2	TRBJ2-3	TGTGCCAGCAGCTTAGGTTTAGCGGGGGTAACAGATACGCAGTATTTT	CASSLGLAGVTDTQYF
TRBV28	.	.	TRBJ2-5	TGTGCCAGCCTCGCGACCTCTCAGGCCATCAGGGAGACCCAGTACTTC	CASLATSQAIRETQYF